A selection of T cell receptor beta chains follows, all from one sample in a study of regulatory T cells in long-lasting Graves disease. TCRdb re-derived calls from the multiplex PCR reads in MiXCR, one entry per CDR3 protein. The table shows approximately 400,000 distinct CDR3 sequences, with roughly 15% occurring only once. Separately, the same data were catalogued under a study of T cells in Graves' hyperthyroidism and ophthalmopathy.

The specimen comprised peripheral blood mononuclear cells (PBMCs), sampled at new diagnosis, from a patient treated with antithyroid drugs. The receptors shown here come from a woman aged 40 to 55 with Graves disease. Both conserved end residues are part of each CDR3. The D gene is left open where the match is weak. Clone size appears in some rows only: once, few, many, or a class for an expanded clone.

J: TRBJ2-1; V: TRBV4-2; length: 19; size: .; D: TRBD2; CDR3: CASSQDLRVAGELVNEQFF; DNA: TGTGCCAGCAGCCAAGATCTAAGAGTAGCGGGTGAACTGGTCAATGAGCAGTTCTTC
J: TRBJ2-7; V: TRBV28; length: 13; size: many; D: TRBD1; CDR3: CASLTGTGDEQYF; DNA: TGTGCCAGCCTGACCGGGACAGGGGACGAGCAGTACTTC
J: TRBJ2-7; V: TRBV5-1; length: 13; size: many; D: .; CDR3: CASSFSPAVEQYF; DNA: TGCGCCAGCAGCTTTTCTCCGGCCGTTGAGCAGTACTTC
J: TRBJ2-2; V: TRBV6-2/TRBV6-3; length: 14; size: many; D: .; CDR3: CASSQRQPAGELFF; DNA: TGTGCCAGCAGCCAAAGACAGCCAGCCGGGGAGCTGTTTTTT
J: TRBJ1-2; V: TRBV2; length: 12; size: many; D: .; CDR3: CASRLGDYGYTF; DNA: TGTGCCAGCCGATTAGGAGATTATGGCTACACCTTC
J: TRBJ2-2; V: TRBV6-2/TRBV6-3; length: 14; size: few; D: .; CDR3: CASSYGKNTGELFF; DNA: TGTGCCAGCAGTTATGGAAAAAACACCGGGGAGCTGTTTTTT
J: TRBJ1-1; V: TRBV11-2; length: 14; size: many; D: TRBD1; CDR3: CASSPRGRSTEAFF; DNA: TGTGCCAGCAGCCCCAGGGGGAGAAGTACTGAAGCTTTCTTT
J: TRBJ2-2; V: TRBV10-3; length: 16; size: .; D: TRBD2; CDR3: CAISEGLAGVTGEPFF; DNA: TGTGCCATCAGTGAAGGACTAGCGGGAGTTACCGGGGAGCCGTTTTTT
J: TRBJ1-1; V: TRBV18; length: 15; size: many; D: TRBD1; CDR3: CASSPQQGANTEAFF; DNA: TGTGCCAGCTCACCACAGCAGGGGGCGAACACTGAAGCTTTCTTT
J: TRBJ2-1; V: TRBV5-6; length: 15; size: few; D: TRBD2; CDR3: CASSFPSGRVNEQFF; DNA: TGTGCCAGCAGCTTCCCCAGCGGGAGGGTAAATGAGCAGTTCTTC